The 10 T cell receptor beta chains in this list originate from one sample, sequenced in a study of a mutant IDH1 vaccine in newly diagnosed glioma. Data came from immunoSEQ multiplex PCR; TCRdb stores just in-frame clones and leaves some out. Among some 90,000 clones listed, almost 85% were seen once. Time point reported: baseline, week 1 (first vaccination visit). Specified treatment: pre-vaccination baseline after standard-of-care therapy. This specimen was PBMCs, taken from a glioma patient treated with radiotherapy, temozolomide or both. The source of these receptors is a man aged 40-49 years with glioma. Some clones in this sample may be carry-over from other donors' samples.

The V gene is TRBV14, the J gene TRBJ2-5, with D uncertain. CDR3 size: 15 residues. V was clipped by 0 bases and J by 5 bases, with 13 bases between them. From germline, CDR1 is SGHDN and CDR2 FVKESK. In DNA form, the CDR3 reads TGTGCCAGCAGCCAAGATGGGCTCTCTCATGAGACCCAGTACTTC. It is translated as CASSQDGLSHETQYF.

The chain has TRBV6-6 and TRBJ1-5; a weak D match, TRBD1 (6 bases). The CDR3 sequence is 14 residues long. Trimming pared 10 bases from V and 3 bases from J, leaving 16 bases between. Looked up from germline, CDR1 is MNHNY and CDR2 is SVGAGI (reference sequence). Here the CDR3 DNA reads TGTGCCACCTACGAACAGGGCCACAATCAGCCCCAGCATTTT. This gives the protein CATYEQGHNQPQHF.

The genes are TRBV9 and TRBJ2-7; D gene uncertain. From germline, CDR1 is SGDLS and CDR2 YYNGEE. Trimming stripped 2 bases from V and 5 bases from J, with 2 bases between. This CDR3 spans 10 amino acids. CDR3 protein: CASSVDEQYF. CDR3 nucleotide sequence: TGTGCCAGCAGCGTCGACGAGCAGTACTTC. Combining the CDR3 with reference TRBV9 and TRBJ2-7 gives the whole variable domain DSGVTQTPKHLITATGQRVTLRCSPRSGDLSVYWYQQSLDQGLQFLIQYYNGEERAKGNILERFSAQQFPDLHSELNLSSLELGDSALYFCASSVDEQYFGPGTRLTVT.

The chain uses TRBV2 and TRBJ2-2; D is possibly TRBD1 (6 bases). Trimming pared 2 bases from V and 4 bases from J, leaving 14 bases between. In germline, CDR1 is SNHLY, CDR2 FYNNEI. The CDR3 length is 16 residues. The CDR3 sequence: CASSEIGGRSTGELFF. The CDR3 nucleotides are TGTGCCAGCAGTGAAATTGGGGGCCGGAGCACCGGGGAGCTGTTTTTT.

The chain recombines TRBV7-9 with TRBJ1-1, with 10 bases that match TRBD1. The J segment lost 1 base and the V segment lost 4 bases, leaving 9 bases of the junction unmatched. Looked up from germline, CDR1 is SEHNR and CDR2 is FQNEAQ (reference sequence). The CDR3 length is 17 residues. CDR3 bases: TGTGCCAGCAGCTCGGGAGTGACAGGGGGCAAGAACACTGAAGCTTTCTTT. As protein: CASSSGVTGGKNTEAFF.

V gene TRBV5-6 combines with J gene TRBJ1-2; 8 bases match TRBD1. This CDR3 has 14 residues. The junction had 6 bases not matched to a gene; V was cut back by 4 bases and J by 4 bases. Germline V gene data show CDR1 as SGHDT and CDR2 as YYEEEE. CDR3 DNA: TGTGCCAGCAGCGGCAGGGGGCCGGTCTATGGCTACACCTTC. It encodes CASSGRGPVYGYTF.

The chain couples TRBV6-6 to TRBJ2-5; D is unresolved. The germline CDR1 and CDR2 sequences are MNHNY and SVGAGI (reference sequence). CDR3 size: 14 residues. Trimming took 5 bases from V and 2 from J, leaving 12 bases between them. Written as DNA, the CDR3 is TGTGCCAGCAGTGGCAACTGGGCTCAAGAGACCCAGTACTTC. Translated, it gives CASSGNWAQETQYF.

The rearrangement links TRBV2 to TRBJ2-7, with TRBD1 matching over 8 bases. CDR3 size: 14 residues. Germline loops: CDR1 SNHLY, CDR2 FYNNEI. The J segment lost 7 bases and the V segment lost 5 bases, leaving 10 bases of the junction unmatched. DNA for the CDR3: TGTGCCAGCAGTAGAAGACAGGGGAGTTCAGAGCAGTACTTC. Its translation is CASSRRQGSSEQYF.

The rearrangement links TRBV5-6 to TRBJ2-3; no reliable D call. This CDR3 contains 13 residues. V lost 1 base, J lost 0 bases, and 3 bases lay in between. The germline V gene encodes CDR1 SGHDT and CDR2 YYEEEE. CDR3 DNA sequence: TGTGCCAGCAGCTTGACTAGCACAGATACGCAGTATTTT. It translates to CASSLTSTDTQYF.

V is TRBV4-1 and J is TRBJ1-2, with a weak D call TRBD1 (6 bases). The CDR3 covers 15 residues. Germline assignment: CDR1 MGHRA and CDR2 YSYEKL. The germline V and J ends were trimmed by 4 bases and 2 bases, with 14 bases remaining between them. DNA for the CDR3: TGCGCCAGCAGCCCCAGCCGGGACATCAACTATGGCTACACCTTC. As protein: CASSPSRDINYGYTF.